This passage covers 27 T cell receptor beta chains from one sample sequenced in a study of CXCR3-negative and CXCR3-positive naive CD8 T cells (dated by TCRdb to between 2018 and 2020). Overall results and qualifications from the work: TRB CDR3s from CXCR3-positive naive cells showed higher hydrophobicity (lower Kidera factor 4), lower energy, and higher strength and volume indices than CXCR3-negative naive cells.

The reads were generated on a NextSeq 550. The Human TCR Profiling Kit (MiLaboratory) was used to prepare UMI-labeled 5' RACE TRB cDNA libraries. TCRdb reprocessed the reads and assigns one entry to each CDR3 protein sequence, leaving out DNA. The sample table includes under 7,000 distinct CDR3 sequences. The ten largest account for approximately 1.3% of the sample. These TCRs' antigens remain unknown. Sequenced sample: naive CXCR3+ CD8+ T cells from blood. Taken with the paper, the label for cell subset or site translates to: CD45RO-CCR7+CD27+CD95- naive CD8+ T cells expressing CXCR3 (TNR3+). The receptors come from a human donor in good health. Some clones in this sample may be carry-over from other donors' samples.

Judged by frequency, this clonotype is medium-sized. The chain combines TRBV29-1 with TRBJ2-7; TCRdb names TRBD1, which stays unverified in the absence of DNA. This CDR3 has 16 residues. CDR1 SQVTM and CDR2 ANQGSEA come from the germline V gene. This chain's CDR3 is CSVDGPARGGRYEQYF.

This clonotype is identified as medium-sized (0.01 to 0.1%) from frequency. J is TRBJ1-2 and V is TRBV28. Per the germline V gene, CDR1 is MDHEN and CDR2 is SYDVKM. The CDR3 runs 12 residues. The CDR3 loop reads CASSDGFSGYTF.

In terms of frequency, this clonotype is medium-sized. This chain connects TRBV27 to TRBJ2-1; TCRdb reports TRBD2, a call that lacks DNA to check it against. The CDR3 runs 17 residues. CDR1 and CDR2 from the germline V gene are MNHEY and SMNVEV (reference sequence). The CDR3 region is CASSFLGLRSSYNEQFF.

The CDR3 spells CSIPGGDYPYEQYF. J is TRBJ2-7 and V is TRBV29-1; TCRdb's assignment of TRBD2 cannot be checked, as there is no DNA. Per germline, CDR1 SQVTM and CDR2 ANQGSEA. The CDR3 has 14 residues.

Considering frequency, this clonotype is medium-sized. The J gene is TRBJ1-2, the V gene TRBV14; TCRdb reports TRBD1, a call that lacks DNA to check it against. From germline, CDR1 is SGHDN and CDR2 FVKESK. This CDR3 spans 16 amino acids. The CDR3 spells CASSQGDRGLLYGYTF.

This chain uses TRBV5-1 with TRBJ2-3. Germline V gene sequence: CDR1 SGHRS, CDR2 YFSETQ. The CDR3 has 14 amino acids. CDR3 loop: CASSFSESTDTQYF.

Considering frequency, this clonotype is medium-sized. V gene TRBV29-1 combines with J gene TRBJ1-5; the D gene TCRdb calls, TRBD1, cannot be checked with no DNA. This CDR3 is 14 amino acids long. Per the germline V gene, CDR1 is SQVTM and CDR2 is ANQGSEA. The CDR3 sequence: CSVAFRGTDEPQHF. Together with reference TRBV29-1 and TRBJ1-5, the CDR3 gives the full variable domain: SAVISQKPSRDICQRGTSLTIQCQVDSQVTMMFWYRQQPGQSLTLIATANQGSEATYESGFVIDKFPISRPNLTFSTLTVSNMSPEDSSIYLCSVAFRGTDEPQHFGDGTRLSIL.

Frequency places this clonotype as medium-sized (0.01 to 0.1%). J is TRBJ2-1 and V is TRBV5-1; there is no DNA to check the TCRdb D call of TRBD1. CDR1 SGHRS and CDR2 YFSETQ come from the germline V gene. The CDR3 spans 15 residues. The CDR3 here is CASSLLGQGDNEQFF.

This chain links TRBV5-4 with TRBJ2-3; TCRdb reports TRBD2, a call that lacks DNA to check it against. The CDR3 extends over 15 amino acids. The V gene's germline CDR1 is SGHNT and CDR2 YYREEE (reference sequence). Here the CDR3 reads CASSSSGASTDTQYF.

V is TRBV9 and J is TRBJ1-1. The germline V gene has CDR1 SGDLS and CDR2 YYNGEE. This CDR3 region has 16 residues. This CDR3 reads CASSVQSTILNTEAFF.

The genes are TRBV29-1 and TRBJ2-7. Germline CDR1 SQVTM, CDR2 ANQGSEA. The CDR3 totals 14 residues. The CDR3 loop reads CSVEGGGSSYEQYF.

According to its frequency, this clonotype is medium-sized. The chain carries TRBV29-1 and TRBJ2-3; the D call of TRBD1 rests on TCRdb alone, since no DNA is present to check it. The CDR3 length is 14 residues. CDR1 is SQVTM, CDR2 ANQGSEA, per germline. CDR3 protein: CSIPEGDSTDTQYF.

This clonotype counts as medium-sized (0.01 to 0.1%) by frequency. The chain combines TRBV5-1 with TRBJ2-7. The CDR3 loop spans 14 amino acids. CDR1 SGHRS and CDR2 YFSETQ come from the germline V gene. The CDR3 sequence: CASSLTGTSYEQYF.

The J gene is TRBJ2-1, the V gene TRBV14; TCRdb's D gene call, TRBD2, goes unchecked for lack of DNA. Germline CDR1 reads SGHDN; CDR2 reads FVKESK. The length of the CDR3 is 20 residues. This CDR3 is CASSQLSVPTSGRAYNEQFF.

CDR3 loop: CASSLIVSSGKIGETQYF. V is TRBV28 and J is TRBJ2-5; TCRdb's D call, TRBD2, is unchecked because there is no DNA. Germline loops: CDR1 MDHEN, CDR2 SYDVKM. The CDR3 has 18 residues.

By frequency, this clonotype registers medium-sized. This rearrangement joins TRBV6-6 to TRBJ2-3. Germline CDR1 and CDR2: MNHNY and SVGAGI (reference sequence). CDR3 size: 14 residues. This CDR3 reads CASSYGGSTDTQYF.

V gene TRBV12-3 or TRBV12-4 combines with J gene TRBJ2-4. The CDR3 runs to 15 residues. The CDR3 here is CASSFVGEAKNIQYF.

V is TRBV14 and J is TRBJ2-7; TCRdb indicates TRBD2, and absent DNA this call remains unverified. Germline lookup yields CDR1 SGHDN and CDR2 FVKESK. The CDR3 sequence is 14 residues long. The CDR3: CASSQESQGHEQYF.

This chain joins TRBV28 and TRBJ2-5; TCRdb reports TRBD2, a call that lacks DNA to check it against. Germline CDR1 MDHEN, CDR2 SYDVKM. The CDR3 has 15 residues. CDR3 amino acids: CASSLAAGNQETQYF.

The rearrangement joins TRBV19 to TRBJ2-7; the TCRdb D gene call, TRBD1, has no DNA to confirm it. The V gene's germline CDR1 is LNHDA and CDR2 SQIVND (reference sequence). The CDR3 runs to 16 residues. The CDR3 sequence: CASSYGGGTGSYEQYF.

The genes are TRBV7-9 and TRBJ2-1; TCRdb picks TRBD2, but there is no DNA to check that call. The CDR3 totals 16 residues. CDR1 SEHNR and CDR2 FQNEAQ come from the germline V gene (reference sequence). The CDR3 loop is CASRNRGSQYYNEQFF. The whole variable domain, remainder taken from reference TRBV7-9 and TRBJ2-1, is DTGVSQNPRHKITKRGQNVTFRCDPISEHNRLYWYRQTLGQGPEFLTYFQNEAQLEKSRLLSDRFSAERPKGSFSTLEIQRTEQGDSAMYLCASRNRGSQYYNEQFFGPGTRLTVL.

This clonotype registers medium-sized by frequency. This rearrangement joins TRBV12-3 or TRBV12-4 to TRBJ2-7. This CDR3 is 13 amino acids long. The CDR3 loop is CASSPISGYEQYF.

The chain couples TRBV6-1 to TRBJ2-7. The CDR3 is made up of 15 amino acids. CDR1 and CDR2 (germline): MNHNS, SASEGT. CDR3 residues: CASSVGVASSYEQYF.

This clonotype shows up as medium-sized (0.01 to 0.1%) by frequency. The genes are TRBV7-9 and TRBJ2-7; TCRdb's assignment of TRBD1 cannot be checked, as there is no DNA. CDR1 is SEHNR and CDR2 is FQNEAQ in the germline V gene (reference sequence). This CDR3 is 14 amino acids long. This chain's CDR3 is CASSSTGNSYEQYF.

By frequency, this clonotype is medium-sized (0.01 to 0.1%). Here the CDR3 reads CASSLLSGDQETQYF. The chain links TRBV7-8 to TRBJ2-5; TCRdb designates TRBD2, a call that cannot be tested without DNA. CDR1 and CDR2 from the germline V gene are SGHVS and FQNEAQ. The CDR3 consists of 15 residues.

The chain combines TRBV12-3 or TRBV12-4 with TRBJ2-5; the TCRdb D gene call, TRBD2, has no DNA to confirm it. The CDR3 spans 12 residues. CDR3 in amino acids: CASSNPLETQYF.

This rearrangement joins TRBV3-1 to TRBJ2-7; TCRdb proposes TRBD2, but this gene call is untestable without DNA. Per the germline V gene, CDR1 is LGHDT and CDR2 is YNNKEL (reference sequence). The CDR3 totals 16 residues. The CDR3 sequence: CASSHLLAGGPYEQYF.